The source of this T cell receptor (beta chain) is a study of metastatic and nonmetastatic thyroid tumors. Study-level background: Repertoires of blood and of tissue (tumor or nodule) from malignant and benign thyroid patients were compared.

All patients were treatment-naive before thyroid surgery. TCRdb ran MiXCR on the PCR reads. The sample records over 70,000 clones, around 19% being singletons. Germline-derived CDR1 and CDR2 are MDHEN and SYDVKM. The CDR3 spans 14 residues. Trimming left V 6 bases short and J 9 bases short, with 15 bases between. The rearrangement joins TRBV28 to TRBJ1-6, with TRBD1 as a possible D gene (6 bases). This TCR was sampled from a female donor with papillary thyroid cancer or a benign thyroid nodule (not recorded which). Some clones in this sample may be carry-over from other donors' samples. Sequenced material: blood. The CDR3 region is CASSYYRAASPLHF. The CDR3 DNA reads TGTGCCAGCAGCTACTACAGGGCCGCTTCACCCCTCCACTTT. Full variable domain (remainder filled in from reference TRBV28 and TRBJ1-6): DVKVTQSSRYLVKRTGEKVFLECVQDMDHENMFWYRQDPGLGLRLIYFSYDVKMKEKGDIPEGYSVSREKKERFSLILESASTNQTSMYLCASSYYRAASPLHFGNGTRLTVT.